Reported below is one TCR beta chain. What it binds is unknown. Sorting isolated naive CD8 T cells as CD8+CD4-CCR7+CD45RA+ events. The sample originates from a study of molecular identifiers for immune sequencing clone quantification. Overall study: Four portions were sequenced after RNA from around 20,000 or 99,000 naive CD8 cells was split five ways in replicates.

TCRdb re-derived calls from the PCR reads in MiXCR, one entry per CDR3 protein. The sample lists approximately 36,000 distinct CDR3 sequences, approximately 17% seen once, with less than 8.5% in the top ten. The study, taken as a whole, reports: Clonotypes topping 20 RNA copies carried over 97% of effector molecules but under 1% of naive ones.

The CDR3 runs to 16 residues. The germline V gene has CDR1 MGHRA and CDR2 YSYEKL. The V segment lost 5 bases and the J segment 6 bases; nucleotides outside the gene matches: 13. The sample was naive CD8+ T cells from blood, with Jurkat cell RNA spiked in. Subset specified: FACS-sorted CD8+CD4-CCR7+CD45RA+ naive T cells. This chain links TRBV4-1 with TRBJ2-7; 10 bases are shared with TRBD1. The origin of this receptor is a human donor in good health. Some libraries in this study had Jurkat cell RNA spiked in. The CDR3 DNA sequence: TGCGCCAGCAGCTTTTATCCGGGACAGGGGCAGAGCGAGCAGTACTTC. Encoded protein: CASSFYPGQGQSEQYF.